This T cell receptor (beta chain) was sequenced for a study of blood T cell repertoires in COVID-19. On the study more broadly: Sample material is recorded as cDNA or gDNA derived from T cells, B-cell-depleted T cells, or PBMCs.

Germline CDR1 and CDR2: MNHNY and SVGAGI (reference sequence). CDR3 length equals 12 residues. Between the trimmed V and J ends, which lost 5 bases and 4 bases, there was a span of 6 bases. This clone was seen a single time. Study processing details: Nucleated cell counts were estimated from reference gene primer amplification. Data came from immunoSEQ multiplex PCR; TCRdb stores just in-frame clones and leaves some out. That table supplies the V and J calls and clone size; D and trimming were determined from the DNA. The repertoire holds about 140,000 clones, with 80% to 85% as singletons. The clonotype comes from a woman of 80 years or more with acute or convalescent COVID-19. The V call is TRBV6-6, the J call TRBJ1-5; D is unclear. Input material: peripheral blood. CDR3 amino acids: CASSQQNQPQHF. DNA for the CDR3: TGTGCCAGCAGTCAACAGAATCAGCCCCAGCATTTT.